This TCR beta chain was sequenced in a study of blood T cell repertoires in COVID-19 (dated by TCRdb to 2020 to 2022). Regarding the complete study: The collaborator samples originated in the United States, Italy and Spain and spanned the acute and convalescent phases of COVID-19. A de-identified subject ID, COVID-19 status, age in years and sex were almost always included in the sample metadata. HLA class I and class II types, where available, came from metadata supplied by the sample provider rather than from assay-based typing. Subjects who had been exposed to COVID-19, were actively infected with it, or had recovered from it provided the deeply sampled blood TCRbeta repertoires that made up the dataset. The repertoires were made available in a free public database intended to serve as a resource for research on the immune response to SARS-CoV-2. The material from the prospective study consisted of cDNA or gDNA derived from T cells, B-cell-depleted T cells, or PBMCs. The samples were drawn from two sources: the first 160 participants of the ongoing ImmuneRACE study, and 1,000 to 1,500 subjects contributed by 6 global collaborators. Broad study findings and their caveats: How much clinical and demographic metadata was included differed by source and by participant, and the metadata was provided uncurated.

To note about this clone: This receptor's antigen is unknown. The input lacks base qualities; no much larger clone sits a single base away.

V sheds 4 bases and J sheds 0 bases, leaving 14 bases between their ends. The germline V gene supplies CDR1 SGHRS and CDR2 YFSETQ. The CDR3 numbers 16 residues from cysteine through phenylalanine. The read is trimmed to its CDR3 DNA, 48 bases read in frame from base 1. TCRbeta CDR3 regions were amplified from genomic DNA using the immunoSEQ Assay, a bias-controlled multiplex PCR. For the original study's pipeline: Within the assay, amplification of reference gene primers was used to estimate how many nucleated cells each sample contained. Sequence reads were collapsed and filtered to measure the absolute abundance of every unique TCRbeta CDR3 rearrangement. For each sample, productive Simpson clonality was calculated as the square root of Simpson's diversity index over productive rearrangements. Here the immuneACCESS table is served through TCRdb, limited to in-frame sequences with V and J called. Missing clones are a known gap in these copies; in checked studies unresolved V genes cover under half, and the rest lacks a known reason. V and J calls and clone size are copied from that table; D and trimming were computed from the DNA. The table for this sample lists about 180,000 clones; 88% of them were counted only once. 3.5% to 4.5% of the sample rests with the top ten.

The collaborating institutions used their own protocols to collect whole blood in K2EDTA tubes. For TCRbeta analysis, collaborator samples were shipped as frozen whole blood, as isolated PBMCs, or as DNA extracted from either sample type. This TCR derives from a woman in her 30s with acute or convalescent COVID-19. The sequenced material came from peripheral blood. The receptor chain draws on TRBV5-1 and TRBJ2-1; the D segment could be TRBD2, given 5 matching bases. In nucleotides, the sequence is TGCGCCAGCAGCGCCACCCCTGGGAGCTCCTACAATGAGCAGTTCTTC. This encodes CASSATPGSSYNEQFF. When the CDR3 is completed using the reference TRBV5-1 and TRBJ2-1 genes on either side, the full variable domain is KAGVTQTPRYLIKTRGQQVTLSCSPISGHRSVSWYQQTPGQGLQFLFEYFSETQRNKGNFPGRFSGRQFSNSRSEMNVSTLELGDSALYLCASSATPGSSYNEQFFGPGTRLTVL.